This T cell receptor (beta chain) stems from a study of beta chain features in type 1 diabetes. Study context: In all, about 100,000,000 sorted cells from all samples were analyzed.

Every donor had blood drawn once into heparin, approximately 0.11 L on average. In its sample, this clone was seen a few times. Its cognate antigen is unknown. Germline and junction disagree at one end, which may indicate a read error. This CDR3 has 12 amino acids. Germline V gives CDR1 ENHRY, CDR2 SYGVKD. Findings of the study overall: There was a moderate but significant shortening of TCRB CDR3s in all four CD4+ subsets of Type 1 diabetes patients. Any PCR bias toward short templates would affect both groups alike. Naive, central memory and Treg TCRB repertoires appeared more alike in patients than in healthy donors.

Expressed TCRB transcripts were sequenced after all isolated RNA was converted to cDNA. Method: immunoSEQ multiplex PCR; TCRdb's copy keeps in-frame clones and lacks some. The data contain nearly 350,000 clones, roughly a tenth of them singletons. V and J are TRBV10-3 and TRBJ1-2; D gene ambiguous. Sequences were obtained from central memory CD4+ T cells from blood. The receptor was derived from a man younger than 40 with type 1 diabetes. CDR3 coding DNA: TGTGCCATCAGTGAGATTTCGGACGGACCCGCCTTC. The encoded protein is CAISEISDGPAF.